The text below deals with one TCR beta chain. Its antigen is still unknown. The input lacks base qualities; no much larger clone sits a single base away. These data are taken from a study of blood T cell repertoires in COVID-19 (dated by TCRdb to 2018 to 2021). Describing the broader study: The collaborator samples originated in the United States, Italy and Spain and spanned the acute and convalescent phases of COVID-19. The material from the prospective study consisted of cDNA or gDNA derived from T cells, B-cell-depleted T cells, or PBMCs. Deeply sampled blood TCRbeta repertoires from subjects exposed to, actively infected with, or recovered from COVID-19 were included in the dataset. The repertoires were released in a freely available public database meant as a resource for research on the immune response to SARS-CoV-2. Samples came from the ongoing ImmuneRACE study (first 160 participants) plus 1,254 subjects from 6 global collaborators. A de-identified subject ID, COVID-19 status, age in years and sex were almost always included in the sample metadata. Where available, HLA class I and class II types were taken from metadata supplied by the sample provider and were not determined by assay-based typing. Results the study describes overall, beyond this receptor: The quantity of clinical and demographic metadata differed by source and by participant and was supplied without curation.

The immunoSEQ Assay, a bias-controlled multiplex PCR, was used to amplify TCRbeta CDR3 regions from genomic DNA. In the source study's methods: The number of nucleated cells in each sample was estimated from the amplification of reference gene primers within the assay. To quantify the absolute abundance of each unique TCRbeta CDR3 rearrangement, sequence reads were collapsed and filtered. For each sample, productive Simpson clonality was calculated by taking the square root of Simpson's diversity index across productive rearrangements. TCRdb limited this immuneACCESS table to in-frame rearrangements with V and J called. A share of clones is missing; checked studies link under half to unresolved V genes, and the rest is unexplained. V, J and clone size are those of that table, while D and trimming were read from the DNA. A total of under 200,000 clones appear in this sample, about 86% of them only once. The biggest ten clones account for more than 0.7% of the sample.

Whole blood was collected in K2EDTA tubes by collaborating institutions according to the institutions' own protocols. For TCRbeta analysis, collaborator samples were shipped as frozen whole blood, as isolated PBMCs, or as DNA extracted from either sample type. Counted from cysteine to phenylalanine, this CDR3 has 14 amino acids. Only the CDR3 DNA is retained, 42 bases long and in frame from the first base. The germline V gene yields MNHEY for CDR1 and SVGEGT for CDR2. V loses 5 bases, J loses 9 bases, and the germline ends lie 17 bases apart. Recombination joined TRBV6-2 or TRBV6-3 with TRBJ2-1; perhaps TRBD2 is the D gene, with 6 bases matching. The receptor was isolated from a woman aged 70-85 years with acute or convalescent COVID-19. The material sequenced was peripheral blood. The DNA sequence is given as TGTGCCAGCAGTCTGCGGAGGGGTAAAAGTGAGCAGTTCTTC. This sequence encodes CASSLRRGKSEQFF.